This T cell receptor (beta chain) was recorded in a study of OX40 agonist ivuxolimab in advanced cancers. As for the study in general: Those treated in dose escalation had hepatocellular carcinoma, melanoma, renal cell cancer or head and neck cancer. Under the entry rules, prior anti-PD-1, anti-PD-L1 or anti-CTLA-4 therapy was allowed, and roughly 41% had some. Study-wide results and limits: At 0.1 to 3.0 mg/kg, CD4+ and CD8+ blood T cells expanded clonally by week 6.

This clone was seen a single time. Its cognate antigen is unknown. Assay: immunoSEQ multiplex PCR; the TCRdb copy retains only in-frame clones and omits some. The data show 77,000 or so clones, 70% to 85% seen once. V dropped 5 bases and J dropped 5; count of bases not matched to a gene: 8. The CDR3 sequence is 14 residues long. The germline V gene encodes CDR1 SGHRS and CDR2 YFSETQ. Sequenced here: CD4+ or CD8+ T cells sorted from blood, sampled in a trial of the OX40 agonist ivuxolimab. The chain is built from TRBV5-1 and TRBJ2-7, with 9 bases matching TRBD1. The clonotype was recovered from an adult with an advanced solid tumor such as melanoma, head and neck, liver or kidney cancer. CDR3 loop: CASSQDRGLDEQYF. The CDR3 DNA reads TGCGCCAGCAGTCAGGACAGGGGTCTCGACGAGCAGTACTTC.